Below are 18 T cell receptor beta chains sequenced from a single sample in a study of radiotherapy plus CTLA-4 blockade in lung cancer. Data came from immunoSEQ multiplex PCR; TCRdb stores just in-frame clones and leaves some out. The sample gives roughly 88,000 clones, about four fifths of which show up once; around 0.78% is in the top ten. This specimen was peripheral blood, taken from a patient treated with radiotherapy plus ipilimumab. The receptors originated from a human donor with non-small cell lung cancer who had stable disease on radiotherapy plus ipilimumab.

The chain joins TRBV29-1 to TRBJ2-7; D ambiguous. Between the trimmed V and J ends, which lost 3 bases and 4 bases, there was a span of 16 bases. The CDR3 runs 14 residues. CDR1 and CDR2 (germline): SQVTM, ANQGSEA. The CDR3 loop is CSVEIERRGYEQYF. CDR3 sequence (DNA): TGCAGCGTTGAGATCGAGAGGAGAGGATACGAGCAGTACTTC.

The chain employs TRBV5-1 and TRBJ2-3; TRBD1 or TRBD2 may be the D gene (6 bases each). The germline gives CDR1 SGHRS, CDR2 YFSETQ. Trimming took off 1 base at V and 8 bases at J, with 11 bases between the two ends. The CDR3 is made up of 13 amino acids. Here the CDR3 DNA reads TGCGCCAGCAGCTTGAGGGGGGAAGGTACGCAGTATTTT. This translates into CASSLRGEGTQYF.

The CDR3 region is CSVERGSDTEAFF. In DNA form, the CDR3 reads TGCAGCGTTGAGAGAGGATCGGACACTGAAGCTTTCTTT. The chain recombines TRBV29-1 with TRBJ1-1; D is unclear. The CDR3 sequence is 13 residues long. The germline V gene encodes CDR1 SQVTM and CDR2 ANQGSEA. V lost 3 bases and J 3 bases, leaving 11 bases between the germline ends.

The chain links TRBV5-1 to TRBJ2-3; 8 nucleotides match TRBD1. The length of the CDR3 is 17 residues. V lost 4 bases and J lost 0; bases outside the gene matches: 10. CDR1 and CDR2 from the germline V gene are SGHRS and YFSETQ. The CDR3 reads CASSVTQGGSSTDTQYF. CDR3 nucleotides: TGCGCCAGCAGCGTTACACAGGGGGGTAGTAGCACAGATACGCAGTATTTT.

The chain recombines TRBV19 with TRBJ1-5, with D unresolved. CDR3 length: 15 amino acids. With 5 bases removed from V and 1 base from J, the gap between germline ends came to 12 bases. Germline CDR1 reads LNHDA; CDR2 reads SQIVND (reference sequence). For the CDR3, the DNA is TGTGCCAGTAGTGGGCTACGAGTGAGCAATCAGCCCCAGCATTTT. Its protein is CASSGLRVSNQPQHF. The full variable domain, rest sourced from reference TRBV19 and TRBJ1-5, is DGGITQSPKYLFRKEGQNVTLSCEQNLNHDAMYWYRQDPGQGLRLIYYSQIVNDFQKGDIAEGYSVSREKKESFPLTVTSAQKNPTAFYLCASSGLRVSNQPQHFGDGTRLSIL.

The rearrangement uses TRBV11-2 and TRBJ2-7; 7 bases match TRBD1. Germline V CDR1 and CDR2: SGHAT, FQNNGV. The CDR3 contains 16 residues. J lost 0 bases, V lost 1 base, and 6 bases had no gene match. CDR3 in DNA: TGTGCCAGCAGCTTAGCTGTACAGGGGCACTCCTACGAGCAGTACTTC. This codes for CASSLAVQGHSYEQYF.

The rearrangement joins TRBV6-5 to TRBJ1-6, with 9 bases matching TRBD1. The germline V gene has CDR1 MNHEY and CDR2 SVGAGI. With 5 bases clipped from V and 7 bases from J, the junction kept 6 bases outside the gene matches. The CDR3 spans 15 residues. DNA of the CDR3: TGTGCCAGCAGTCCGGACAGGGGAAGGAATTCACCCCTCCACTTT. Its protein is CASSPDRGRNSPLHF.

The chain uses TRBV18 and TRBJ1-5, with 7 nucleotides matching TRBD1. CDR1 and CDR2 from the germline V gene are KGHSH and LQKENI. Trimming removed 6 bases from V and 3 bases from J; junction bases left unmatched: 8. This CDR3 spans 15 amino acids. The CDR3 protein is CASSPRGTDNQPQHF. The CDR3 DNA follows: TGTGCCAGCTCTCCGAGGGGGACAGACAATCAGCCCCAGCATTTT.

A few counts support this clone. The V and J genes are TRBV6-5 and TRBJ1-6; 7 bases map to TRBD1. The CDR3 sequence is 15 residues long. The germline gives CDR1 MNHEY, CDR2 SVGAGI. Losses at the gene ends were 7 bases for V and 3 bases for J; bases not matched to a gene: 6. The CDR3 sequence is CASKTGDGYNSPLHF. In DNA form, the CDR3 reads TGTGCCAGCAAAACAGGGGACGGCTATAATTCACCCCTCCACTTT.

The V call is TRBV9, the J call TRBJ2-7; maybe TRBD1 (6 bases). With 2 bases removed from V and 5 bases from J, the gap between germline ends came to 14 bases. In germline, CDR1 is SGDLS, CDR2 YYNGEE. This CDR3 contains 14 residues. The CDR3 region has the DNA TGTGCCAGCAGCGTCGCCGGGACATGGGACGAGCAGTACTTC. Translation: CASSVAGTWDEQYF.

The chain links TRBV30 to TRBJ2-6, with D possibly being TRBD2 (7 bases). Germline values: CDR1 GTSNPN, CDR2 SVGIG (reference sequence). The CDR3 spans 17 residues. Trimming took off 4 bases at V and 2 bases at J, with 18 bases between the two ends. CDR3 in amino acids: CAWMRGRAKAGANVLTF. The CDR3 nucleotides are TGTGCCTGGATGAGGGGGAGGGCGAAGGCTGGGGCCAACGTCCTGACTTTC. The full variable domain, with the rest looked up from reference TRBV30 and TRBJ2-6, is SQTIHQWPATLVQPVGSPLSLECTVEGTSNPNLYWYRQAAGRGLQLLFYSVGIGQISSEVPQNLSASRPQDRQFILSSKKLLLSDSGFYLCAWMRGRAKAGANVLTFGAGSRLTVL.

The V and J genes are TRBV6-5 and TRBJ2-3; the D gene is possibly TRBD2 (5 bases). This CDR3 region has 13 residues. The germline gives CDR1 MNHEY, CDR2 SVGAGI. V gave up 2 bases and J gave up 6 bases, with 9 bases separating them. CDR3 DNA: TGTGCCAGCAGTTACCTAGCCAGGGATACGCAGTATTTT. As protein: CASSYLARDTQYF.

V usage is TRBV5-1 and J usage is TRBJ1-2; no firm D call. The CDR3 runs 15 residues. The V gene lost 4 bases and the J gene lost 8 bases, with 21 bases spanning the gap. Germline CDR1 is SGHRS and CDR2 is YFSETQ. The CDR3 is CASSDRSGTASGYTF. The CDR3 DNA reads TGCGCCAGCAGCGACCGTAGTGGAACAGCCTCCGGCTACACCTTC.

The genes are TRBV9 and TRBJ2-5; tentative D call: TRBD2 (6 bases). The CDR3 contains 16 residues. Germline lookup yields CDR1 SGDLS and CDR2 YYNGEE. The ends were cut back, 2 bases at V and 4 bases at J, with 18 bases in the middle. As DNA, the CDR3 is TGTGCCAGCAGCGTTACCCCGGGGGAGGAGCGAGAGACCCAGTACTTC. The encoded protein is CASSVTPGEERETQYF. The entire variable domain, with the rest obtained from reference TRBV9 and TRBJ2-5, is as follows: DSGVTQTPKHLITATGQRVTLRCSPRSGDLSVYWYQQSLDQGLQFLIQYYNGEERAKGNILERFSAQQFPDLHSELNLSSLELGDSALYFCASSVTPGEERETQYFGPGTRLLVL.

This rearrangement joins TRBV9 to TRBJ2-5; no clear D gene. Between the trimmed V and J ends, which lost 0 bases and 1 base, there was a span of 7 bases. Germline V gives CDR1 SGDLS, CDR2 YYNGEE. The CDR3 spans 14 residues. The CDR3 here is CASSVGVFQETQYF. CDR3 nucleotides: TGTGCCAGCAGCGTAGGTGTCTTCCAAGAGACCCAGTACTTC.

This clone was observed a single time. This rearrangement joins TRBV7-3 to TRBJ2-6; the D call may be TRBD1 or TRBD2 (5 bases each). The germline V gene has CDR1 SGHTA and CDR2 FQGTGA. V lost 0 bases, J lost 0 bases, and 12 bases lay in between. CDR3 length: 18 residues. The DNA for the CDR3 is TGTGCCAGCAGCTTAACAGCAGGGACCTACTCTGGGGCCAACGTCCTGACTTTC. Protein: CASSLTAGTYSGANVLTF.

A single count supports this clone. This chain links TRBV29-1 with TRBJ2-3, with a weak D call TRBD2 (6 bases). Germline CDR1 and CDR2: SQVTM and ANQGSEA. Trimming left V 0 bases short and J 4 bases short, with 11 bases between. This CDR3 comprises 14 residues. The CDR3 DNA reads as TGCAGCGTTGAAGACCGACTAGGGGCAGATACGCAGTATTTT. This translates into CSVEDRLGADTQYF.

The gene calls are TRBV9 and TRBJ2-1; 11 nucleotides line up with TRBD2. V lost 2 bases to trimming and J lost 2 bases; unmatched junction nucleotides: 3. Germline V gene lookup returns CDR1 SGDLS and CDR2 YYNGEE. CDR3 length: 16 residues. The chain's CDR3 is CASSVTSGTTYNEQFF. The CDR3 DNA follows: TGTGCCAGCAGCGTGACTAGCGGGACCACCTACAATGAGCAGTTCTTC.